This T cell receptor (beta chain) was recovered during a study of CD8 T cells in ankylosing spondylitis. TCRdb used MiXCR to reprocess the 5' RACE reads, holding one entry per CDR3 protein. Counted here are roughly 190,000 distinct CDR3 sequences, over 10% occurring once; the ten biggest clones make up 16%. The V and J ends lost 5 bases and 3 bases respectively, with 20 bases between them. The CDR3 spans 18 residues. Germline lookup yields CDR1 SGHVS and CDR2 FNYEAQ. The sequencing sample was made of blood, either unsorted or a sorted T cell fraction (not recorded which). This TCR was recovered from a male donor with ankylosing spondylitis or in good health (not recorded which). This sequence joins TRBV7-6 and TRBJ2-6; a possible D gene is TRBD2 (6 bases). The DNA of the CDR3 is TGTGCCAGCAGCCAAGGGACTTGGGCCGGGTTTGGGGCCAACGTCCTGACTTTC. Translated: CASSQGTWAGFGANVLTF.